A selection of T cell receptor beta chains follows, all from one sample in a study of T cells in Graves' hyperthyroidism and ophthalmopathy. TCRdb called the multiplex PCR reads again in MiXCR, with one record for every CDR3 protein. The sample has some 380,000 distinct CDR3 sequences; approximately 13% are singletons. Sequences were obtained from blood. The receptors come from a man aged 30 to 39 with Graves' hyperthyroidism that later progressed to Graves' ophthalmopathy. CDR3s include the opening cysteine and the closing phenylalanine or tryptophan. The D gene is left open where the match is weak. For some rows the clone size is stated as once, few or many, or as a class when expanded; others skip it.

V: TRBV6-2/TRBV6-3
J: TRBJ1-2
D: .
size: many
CDR3: CASRRRGYGYTF
DNA: TGTGCCAGCCGCCGGAGGGGCTATGGCTACACCTTC

V: TRBV28
J: TRBJ1-1
D: .
size: many
CDR3: CASKRAVNTEAFF
DNA: TGTGCCAGCAAGCGGGCAGTGAACACTGAAGCTTTCTTT

V: TRBV7-9
J: TRBJ1-1
D: .
size: few
CDR3: CASSLVGGATTEAFF
DNA: TGTGCCAGCAGCTTAGTGGGGGGCGCAACTACTGAAGCTTTCTTT

V: TRBV20-1
J: TRBJ1-3
D: TRBD1
size: few
CDR3: CSVFAGTAGNTIYF
DNA: TGCAGTGTTTTTGCCGGGACAGCTGGAAACACCATATATTTT

V: TRBV7-9
J: TRBJ1-3
D: .
size: few
CDR3: CASTLRGSEAGNTIYF
DNA: TGTGCCAGCACCCTCAGGGGTTCGGAGGCTGGAAACACCATATATTTT

V: TRBV7-3
J: TRBJ2-1
D: TRBD1
size: many
CDR3: CASSPGQGLYNEQFF
DNA: TGTGCCAGCAGTCCTGGACAGGGGCTGTACAATGAGCAGTTCTTC

V: TRBV12-3/TRBV12-4
J: TRBJ1-1
D: TRBD1
size: many
CDR3: CASRTGVTEAFF
DNA: TGTGCCAGCAGAACAGGGGTCACTGAAGCTTTCTTT

V: TRBV28
J: TRBJ1-5
D: TRBD1
size: many
CDR3: CASSRRQGRQPQHF
DNA: TGTGCCAGCAGCCGAAGACAGGGCAGACAGCCCCAGCATTTT

V: TRBV27
J: TRBJ2-3
D: TRBD1
size: few
CDR3: CASSPGTGVGDTQYF
DNA: TGTGCCAGCAGTCCAGGGACAGGGGTGGGGGATACGCAGTATTTT

V: TRBV11-2
J: TRBJ2-1
D: TRBD1
size: many
CDR3: CASSFRTGAYNEQFF
DNA: TGTGCCAGCAGCTTTCGGACAGGGGCGTACAATGAGCAGTTCTTC

V: TRBV6-5
J: TRBJ1-5
D: .
size: .
CDR3: CASSYSRGIGQPQHF
DNA: TGTGCCAGCAGTTACTCCCGGGGGATTGGTCAGCCCCAGCATTTT

V: TRBV5-5
J: TRBJ2-5
D: .
size: many
CDR3: CASSGDRETQYF
DNA: TGTGCCAGCAGCGGGGACCGGGAGACCCAGTACTTC

V: TRBV12-5
J: TRBJ2-7
D: TRBD2
size: .
CDR3: CASGLVPLLAGASYEQYF
DNA: TGTGCTAGTGGTTTGGTCCCCCTCCTAGCGGGGGCCTCCTACGAGCAGTACTTC

V: TRBV20-1
J: TRBJ2-7
D: .
size: many
CDR3: CSASPPPGAILYEQYF
DNA: TGCAGTGCGAGCCCCCCCCCGGGGGCCATCCTCTACGAGCAGTACTTC

V: TRBV11-2
J: TRBJ1-1
D: TRBD1
size: .
CDR3: CASSHTGARNTEAFF
DNA: TGTGCCAGCAGCCACACAGGGGCAAGGAACACTGAAGCTTTCTTT

V: TRBV6-1
J: TRBJ1-6
D: TRBD1
size: .
CDR3: CASSEGQGGSPLHF
DNA: TGTGCCAGCAGTGAGGGACAGGGGGGTTCACCCCTCCACTTT

V: TRBV20-1
J: TRBJ2-1
D: TRBD2
size: many
CDR3: CSARDAVSGGRGEQFF
DNA: TGCAGTGCTAGAGATGCAGTTAGCGGGGGGCGGGGTGAGCAGTTCTTC

V: TRBV30
J: TRBJ1-1
D: .
size: many
CDR3: CAWRAGGGTEAFF
DNA: TGTGCCTGGAGGGCAGGAGGGGGCACTGAAGCTTTCTTT

V: TRBV4-2
J: TRBJ2-2
D: .
size: few
CDR3: CASSQVIGETGELFF
DNA: TGTGCCAGCAGCCAAGTTATAGGGGAGACCGGGGAGCTGTTTTTT

V: TRBV27
J: TRBJ1-4
D: TRBD1
size: many
CDR3: CASSFHGQGVTNEKLFF
DNA: TGTGCCAGCAGTTTCCACGGACAGGGGGTGACTAATGAAAAACTGTTTTTT

V: TRBV7-3
J: TRBJ2-1
D: TRBD2
size: many
CDR3: CASSLRLAGGYNEQFF
DNA: TGTGCCAGCAGCTTAAGACTAGCGGGGGGTTACAATGAGCAGTTCTTC

V: TRBV9
J: TRBJ1-2
D: .
size: few
CDR3: CASSPWIRDGYTF
DNA: TGTGCCAGCAGCCCTTGGATACGAGATGGCTACACCTTC

V: TRBV7-9
J: TRBJ2-3
D: .
size: many
CDR3: CASSSLQGRRWGTQYF
DNA: TGTGCCAGCAGTTCTCTACAGGGTCGGAGGTGGGGTACGCAGTATTTT

V: TRBV3-1
J: TRBJ1-1
D: .
size: many
CDR3: CASSPRGSYTEAFF
DNA: TGTGCCAGCAGCCCCCGGGGCAGCTACACTGAAGCTTTCTTT

V: TRBV7-2
J: TRBJ1-1
D: TRBD1
size: few
CDR3: CASSLQVRRTGLLNTEAFF
DNA: TGTGCCAGCAGCTTACAAGTGCGGAGGACAGGGCTATTGAACACTGAAGCTTTCTTT

V: TRBV6-1
J: TRBJ1-6
D: .
size: .
CDR3: CASSEATRGTSPLHF
DNA: TGTGCCAGCAGTGAAGCTACCAGGGGCACTTCACCCCTCCACTTT

V: TRBV6-1
J: TRBJ2-2
D: TRBD1
size: many
CDR3: CASGGTGAAGELFF
DNA: TGTGCCAGCGGGGGGACAGGGGCGGCCGGGGAGCTGTTTTTT

V: TRBV7-8
J: TRBJ1-1
D: .
size: few
CDR3: CASSFRHLNTEAFF
DNA: TGTGCCAGCAGCTTCAGACACTTGAACACTGAAGCTTTCTTT

V: TRBV7-8
J: TRBJ1-5
D: .
size: many
CDR3: CASSLNVGTSNQPQHF
DNA: TGTGCCAGCAGCTTAAATGTAGGGACAAGCAATCAGCCCCAGCATTTT

V: TRBV2
J: TRBJ1-2
D: TRBD1
size: many
CDR3: CASSVATGNYGYTF
DNA: TGTGCCAGCAGTGTTGCGACAGGGAACTATGGCTACACCTTC

V: TRBV6-1
J: TRBJ1-2
D: .
size: .
CDR3: CASTVKQVYGYTF
DNA: TGTGCCAGCACCGTTAAACAGGTCTATGGCTACACCTTC

V: TRBV5-1
J: TRBJ2-7
D: TRBD1
size: .
CDR3: CASSPGDRDLHEQYF
DNA: TGCGCCAGCAGCCCAGGGGACAGGGATCTCCACGAGCAGTACTTC

V: TRBV7-9
J: TRBJ1-4
D: TRBD1
size: many
CDR3: CASSRGRGREKLFF
DNA: TGTGCCAGCAGCCGCGGGAGGGGGCGTGAAAAACTGTTTTTT

V: TRBV6-1
J: TRBJ2-3
D: TRBD1
size: few
CDR3: CASGKGQGVTDTQYF
DNA: TGTGCCAGCGGGAAGGGACAGGGGGTGACAGATACGCAGTATTTT

V: TRBV30
J: TRBJ2-2
D: .
size: many
CDR3: CAWSETGELFF
DNA: TGTGCCTGGAGTGAAACCGGGGAGCTGTTTTTT